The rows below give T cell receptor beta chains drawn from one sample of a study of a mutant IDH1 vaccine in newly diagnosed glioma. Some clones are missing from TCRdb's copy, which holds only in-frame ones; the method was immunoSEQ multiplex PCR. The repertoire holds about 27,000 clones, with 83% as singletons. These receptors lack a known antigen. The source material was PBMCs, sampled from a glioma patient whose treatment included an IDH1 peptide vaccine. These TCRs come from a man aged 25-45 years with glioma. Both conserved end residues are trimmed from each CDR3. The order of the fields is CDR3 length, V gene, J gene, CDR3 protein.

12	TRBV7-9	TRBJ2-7	ASSLVTSPYEQY
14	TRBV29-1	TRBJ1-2	SVRGSSGTEGYGYT
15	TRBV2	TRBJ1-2	ASSEAPYRTGTNGYT
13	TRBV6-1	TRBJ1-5	ASSEDSYNNQPQH
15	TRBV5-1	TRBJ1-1	ASSLGAGAGGDTEAF
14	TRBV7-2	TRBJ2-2	ASSFSGGAVTGELF
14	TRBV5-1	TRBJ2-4	ASSLGDELAKNIQY
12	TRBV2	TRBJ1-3	ASSREGSGNTIY
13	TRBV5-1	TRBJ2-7	ASSAGQGRYYEQY
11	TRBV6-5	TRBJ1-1	ASSYSRGTEAF
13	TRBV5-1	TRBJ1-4	ASSPSPTGASELF
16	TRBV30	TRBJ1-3	AWSPTWDRGVSGNTIY
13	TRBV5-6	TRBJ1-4	ASSLATDLNEKLF
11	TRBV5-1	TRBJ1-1	ASSLEPTREAF
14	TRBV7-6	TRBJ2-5	ASSLVAGGPRGTQY
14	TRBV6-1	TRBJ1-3	ASSDRDLRHGNTIY
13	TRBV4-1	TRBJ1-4	ASSHTGGLDEKLF
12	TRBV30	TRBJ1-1	AWSVTGGLLRAF
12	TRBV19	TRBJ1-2	ASSISSGGYGYT
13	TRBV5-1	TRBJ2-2	ASSTAGAPEGELF
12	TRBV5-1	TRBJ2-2	ASNVGTSDGELF
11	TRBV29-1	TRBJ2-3	SVSRSSTDTQY
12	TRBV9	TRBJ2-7	ASSVGGAGYEQY
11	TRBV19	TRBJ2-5	ASSLGQGETQY
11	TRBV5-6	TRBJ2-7	ASSLAGGSEQY
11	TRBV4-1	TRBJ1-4	ASSNGPNEKLF
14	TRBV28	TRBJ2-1	ASSTGTTVSYNEQF
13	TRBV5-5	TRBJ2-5	ASSLDAGYRETQY
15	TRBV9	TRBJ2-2	ASSVATSGSSTGELF
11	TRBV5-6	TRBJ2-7	ASSLGDRVEQY
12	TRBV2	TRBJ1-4	ASSDGQGDEKLF
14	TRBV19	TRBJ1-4	ASSMVQGARLEKLF
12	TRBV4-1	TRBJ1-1	ASSRQDMDTEAF
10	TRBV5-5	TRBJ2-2	ASSLLQGELF
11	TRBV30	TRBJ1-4	AWRRESNEKLF
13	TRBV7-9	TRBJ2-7	ASSLVSGAVVEQY
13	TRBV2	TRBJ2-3	ASSERGRNTDTQY
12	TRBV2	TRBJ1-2	ASSRGQGAYGYT
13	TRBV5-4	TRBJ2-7	ASSLWEGASYEQY
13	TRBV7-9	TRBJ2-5	ASSHPKGAQETQY
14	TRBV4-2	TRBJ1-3	ASSHGPGGTGNTIY
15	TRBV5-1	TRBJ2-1	ASSFRSGREGNTEQF
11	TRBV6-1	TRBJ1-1	ASTAGYYTEAF
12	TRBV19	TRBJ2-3	ASSPPLGEGTQY
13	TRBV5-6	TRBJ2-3	ASSLRRFFTDTQY
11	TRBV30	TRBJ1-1	AWSVGTGDKAF
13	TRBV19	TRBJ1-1	ASSITAAKSPEAF
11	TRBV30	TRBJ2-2	AWSLRATGELF
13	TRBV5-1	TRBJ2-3	ASTHGQGRTDTQY
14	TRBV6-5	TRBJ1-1	ASSSAQLGGFTEAF
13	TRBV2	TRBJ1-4	ARGAVGQANEKLF
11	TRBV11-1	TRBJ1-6	ASSLRVGSPLH
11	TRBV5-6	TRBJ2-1	ASSLVTSYEQF
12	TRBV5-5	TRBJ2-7	ASSLVGRGYEQY